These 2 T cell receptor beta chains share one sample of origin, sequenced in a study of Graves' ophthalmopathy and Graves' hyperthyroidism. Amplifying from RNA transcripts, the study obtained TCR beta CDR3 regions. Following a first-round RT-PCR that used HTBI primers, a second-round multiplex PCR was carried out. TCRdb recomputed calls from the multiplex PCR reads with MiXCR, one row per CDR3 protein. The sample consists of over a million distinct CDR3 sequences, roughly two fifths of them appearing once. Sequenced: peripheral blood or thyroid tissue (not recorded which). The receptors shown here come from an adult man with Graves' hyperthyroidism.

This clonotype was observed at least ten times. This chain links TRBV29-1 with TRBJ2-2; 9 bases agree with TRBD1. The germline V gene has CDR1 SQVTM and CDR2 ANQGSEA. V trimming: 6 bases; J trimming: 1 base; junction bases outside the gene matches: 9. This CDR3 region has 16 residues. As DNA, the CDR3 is TGCAGCGTGATGGCGCCGGGACAGGGGAACACCGGGGAGCTGTTTTTT. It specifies CSVMAPGQGNTGELFF.

As DNA, the CDR3 is TGTGCCAGCAGTTACGAACTAGCGATTTCATACGAGCAGTACTTC. This gives the protein CASSYELAISYEQYF. J is TRBJ2-7 and V is TRBV7-9, with 7 bases fitting TRBD2. The ends lost 6 bases at V and 4 bases at J; junction bases unmatched: 12. CDR3 length: 15 residues. The V gene's germline CDR1 is SEHNR and CDR2 FQNEAQ (reference sequence).